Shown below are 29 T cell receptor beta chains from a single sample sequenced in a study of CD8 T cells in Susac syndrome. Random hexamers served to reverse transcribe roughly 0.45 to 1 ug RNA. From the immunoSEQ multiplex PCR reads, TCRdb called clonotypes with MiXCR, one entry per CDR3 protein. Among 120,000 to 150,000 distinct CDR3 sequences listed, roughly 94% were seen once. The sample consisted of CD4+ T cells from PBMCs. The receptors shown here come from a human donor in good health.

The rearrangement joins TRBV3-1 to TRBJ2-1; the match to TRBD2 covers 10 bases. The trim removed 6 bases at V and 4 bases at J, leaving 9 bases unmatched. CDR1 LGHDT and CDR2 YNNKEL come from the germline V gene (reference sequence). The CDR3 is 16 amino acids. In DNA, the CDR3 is TGTGCCAGCAGATCTAGCGGGAGTGTTGGGTACAATGAGCAGTTCTTC. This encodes CASRSSGSVGYNEQFF.

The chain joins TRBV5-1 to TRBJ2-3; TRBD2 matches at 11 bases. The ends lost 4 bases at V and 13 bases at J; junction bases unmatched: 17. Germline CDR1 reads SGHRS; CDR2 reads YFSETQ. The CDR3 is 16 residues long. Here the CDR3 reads CASSPTGLADLIREYF. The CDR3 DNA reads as TGCGCCAGCAGCCCAACGGGACTAGCGGATCTCATACGCGAGTATTTT.

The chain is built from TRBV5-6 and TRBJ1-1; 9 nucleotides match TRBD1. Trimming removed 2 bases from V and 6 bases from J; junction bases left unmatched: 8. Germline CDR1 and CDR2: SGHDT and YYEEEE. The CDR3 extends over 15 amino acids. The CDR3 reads CASSFPGTGSPEAFF. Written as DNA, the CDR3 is TGTGCCAGCAGCTTTCCCGGGACAGGGAGTCCTGAAGCTTTCTTT.

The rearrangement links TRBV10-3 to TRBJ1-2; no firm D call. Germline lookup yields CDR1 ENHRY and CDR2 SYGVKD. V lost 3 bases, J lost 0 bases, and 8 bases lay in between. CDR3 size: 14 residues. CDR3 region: CAISDVQANYGYTF. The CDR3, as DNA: TGTGCCATCAGTGATGTTCAAGCTAACTATGGCTACACCTTC.

CDR3 protein: CASSQGTITGAKSRTEAFF. CDR3 nucleotides: TGCGCCAGCAGCCAAGGGACCATCACAGGGGCTAAGAGTCGCACTGAAGCTTTCTTT. V is TRBV5-1 and J is TRBJ1-1, with 7 bases lining up with TRBD1. This CDR3 is 19 amino acids long. Unmatched junction bases numbered 22, after V lost 4 bases and J lost 4 bases. CDR1 is SGHRS, CDR2 YFSETQ, per germline.

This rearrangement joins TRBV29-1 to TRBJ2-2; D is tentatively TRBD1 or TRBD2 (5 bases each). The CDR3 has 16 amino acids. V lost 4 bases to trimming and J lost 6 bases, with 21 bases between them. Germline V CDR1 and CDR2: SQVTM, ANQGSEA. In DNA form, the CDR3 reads TGCAGCGTTGGAGTTGGGACGGTGGGTGGTCCCGGGGAGCTGTTTTTT. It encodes CSVGVGTVGGPGELFF.

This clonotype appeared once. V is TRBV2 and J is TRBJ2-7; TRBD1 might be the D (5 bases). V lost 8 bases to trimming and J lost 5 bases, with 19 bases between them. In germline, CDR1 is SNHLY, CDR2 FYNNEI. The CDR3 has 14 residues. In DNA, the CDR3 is TGTGCCAGCGGGGCACGTCCACCGGTGGACGAGCAGTACTTC. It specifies CASGARPPVDEQYF.

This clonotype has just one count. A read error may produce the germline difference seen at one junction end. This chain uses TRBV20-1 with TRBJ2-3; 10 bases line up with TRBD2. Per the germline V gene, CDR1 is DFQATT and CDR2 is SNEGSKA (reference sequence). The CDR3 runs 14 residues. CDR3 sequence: CSARAGGPTDTQYF. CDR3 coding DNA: TGCAGTGCAAGAGCGGGAGGGCCTACAGATACGCAGTATTTT.

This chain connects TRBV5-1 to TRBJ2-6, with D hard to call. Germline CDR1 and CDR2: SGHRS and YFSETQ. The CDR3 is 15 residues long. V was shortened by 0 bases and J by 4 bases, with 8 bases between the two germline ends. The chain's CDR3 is CASSLGFSGANVLTF. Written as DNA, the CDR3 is TGCGCCAGCAGCTTGGGGTTCTCGGGGGCCAACGTCCTGACTTTC.

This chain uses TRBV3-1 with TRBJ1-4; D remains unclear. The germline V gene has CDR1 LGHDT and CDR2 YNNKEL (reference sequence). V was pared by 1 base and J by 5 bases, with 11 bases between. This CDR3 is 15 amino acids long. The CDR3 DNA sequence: TGTGCCAGCAGCCAAGGTACCCACTGGAATGAAAAACTGTTTTTT. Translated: CASSQGTHWNEKLFF.

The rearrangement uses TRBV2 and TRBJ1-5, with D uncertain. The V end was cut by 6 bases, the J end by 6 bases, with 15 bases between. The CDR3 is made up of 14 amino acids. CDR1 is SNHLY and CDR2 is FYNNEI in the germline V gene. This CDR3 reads CASSSTNPGQPQHF. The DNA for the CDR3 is TGTGCCAGCAGCTCGACTAATCCCGGTCAGCCCCAGCATTTT. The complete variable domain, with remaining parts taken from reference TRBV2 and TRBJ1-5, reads EPEVTQTPSHQVTQMGQEVILRCVPISNHLYFYWYRQILGQKVEFLVSFYNNEISEKSEIFDDQFSVERPDGSNFTLKIRSTKLEDSAMYFCASSSTNPGQPQHFGDGTRLSIL.

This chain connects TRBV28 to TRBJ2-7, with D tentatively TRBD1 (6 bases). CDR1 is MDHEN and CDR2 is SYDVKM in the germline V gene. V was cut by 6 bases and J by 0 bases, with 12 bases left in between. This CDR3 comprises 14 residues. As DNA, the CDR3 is TGTGCCAGCAGAACCGGGACACGCTCCTACGAGCAGTACTTC. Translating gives CASRTGTRSYEQYF. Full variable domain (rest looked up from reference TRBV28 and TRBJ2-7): DVKVTQSSRYLVKRTGEKVFLECVQDMDHENMFWYRQDPGLGLRLIYFSYDVKMKEKGDIPEGYSVSREKKERFSLILESASTNQTSMYLCASRTGTRSYEQYFGPGTRLTVT.

The CDR3 protein is CACLREESEKLFF. In DNA form, the CDR3 reads TGTGCCTGTCTGCGGGAGGAGAGTGAAAAACTGTTTTTT. V is TRBV30 and J is TRBJ1-4; D gene unclear. V lost 6 bases to trimming and J lost 7 bases, with 15 bases between them. The germline V gene has CDR1 GTSNPN and CDR2 SVGIG (reference sequence). The CDR3 is made up of 13 amino acids.

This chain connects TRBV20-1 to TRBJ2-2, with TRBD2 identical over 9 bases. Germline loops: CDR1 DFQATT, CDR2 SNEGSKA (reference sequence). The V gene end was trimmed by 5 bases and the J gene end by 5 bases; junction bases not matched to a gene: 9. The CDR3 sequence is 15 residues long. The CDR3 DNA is TGCAGTGCTCTCTATAGCGGGAGTGGGACCGGGGAGCTGTTTTTT. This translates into CSALYSGSGTGELFF.

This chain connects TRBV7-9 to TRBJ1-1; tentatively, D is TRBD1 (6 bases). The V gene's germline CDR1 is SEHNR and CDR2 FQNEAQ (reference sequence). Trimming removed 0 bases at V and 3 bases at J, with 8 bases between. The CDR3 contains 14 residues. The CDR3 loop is CASSLAQGYTEAFF. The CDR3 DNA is TGTGCCAGCAGCTTAGCGCAGGGGTACACTGAAGCTTTCTTT.

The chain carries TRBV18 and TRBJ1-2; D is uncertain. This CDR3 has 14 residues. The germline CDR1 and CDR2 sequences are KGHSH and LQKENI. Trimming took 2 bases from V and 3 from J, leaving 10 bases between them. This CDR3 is CASSPVLLDYGYTF. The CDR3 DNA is TGTGCCAGCTCACCAGTCCTTCTCGACTATGGCTACACCTTC. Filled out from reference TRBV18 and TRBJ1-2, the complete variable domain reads NAGVMQNPRHLVRRRGQEARLRCSPMKGHSHVYWYRQLPEEGLKFMVYLQKENIIDESGMPKERFSAEFPKEGPSILRIQQVVRGDSAAYFCASSPVLLDYGYTFGSGTRLTVV.

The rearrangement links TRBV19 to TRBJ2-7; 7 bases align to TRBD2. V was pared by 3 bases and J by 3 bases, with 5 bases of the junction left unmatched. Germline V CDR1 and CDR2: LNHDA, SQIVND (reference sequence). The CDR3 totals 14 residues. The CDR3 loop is CASSMASGHYEQYF. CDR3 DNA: TGTGCCAGTAGTATGGCTAGCGGACACTACGAGCAGTACTTC.

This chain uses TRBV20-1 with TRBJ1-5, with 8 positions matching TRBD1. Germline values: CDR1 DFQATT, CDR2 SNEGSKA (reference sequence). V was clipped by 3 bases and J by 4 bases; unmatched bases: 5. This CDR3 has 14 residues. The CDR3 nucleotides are TGCAGTGCTAGCGGACAGGGTGGGAATCAGCCCCAGCATTTT. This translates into CSASGQGGNQPQHF.

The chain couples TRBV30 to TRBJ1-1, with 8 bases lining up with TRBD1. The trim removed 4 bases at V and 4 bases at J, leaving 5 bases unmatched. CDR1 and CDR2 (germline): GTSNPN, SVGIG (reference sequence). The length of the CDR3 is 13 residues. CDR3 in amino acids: CAWNLDRATEAFF. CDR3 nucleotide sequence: TGTGCCTGGAACCTGGACAGGGCCACTGAAGCTTTCTTT.

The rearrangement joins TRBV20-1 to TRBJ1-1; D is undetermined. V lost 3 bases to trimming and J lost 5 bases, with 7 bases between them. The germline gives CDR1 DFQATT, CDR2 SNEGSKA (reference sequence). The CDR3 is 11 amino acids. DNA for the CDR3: TGCAGTGCTAGTAAGTGGACTGAAGCTTTCTTT. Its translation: CSASKWTEAFF.

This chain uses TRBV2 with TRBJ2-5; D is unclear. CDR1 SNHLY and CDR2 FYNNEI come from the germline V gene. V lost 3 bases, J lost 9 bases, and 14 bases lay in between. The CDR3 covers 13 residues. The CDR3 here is CASSEGQQVPQYF. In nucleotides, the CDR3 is TGTGCCAGCAGTGAGGGTCAGCAGGTCCCCCAGTACTTC.

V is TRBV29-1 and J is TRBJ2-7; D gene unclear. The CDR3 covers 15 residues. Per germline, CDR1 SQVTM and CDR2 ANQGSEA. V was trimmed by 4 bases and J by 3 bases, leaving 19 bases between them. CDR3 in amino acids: CSVAERFVGRYEQYF. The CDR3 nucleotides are TGCAGCGTTGCCGAGAGATTTGTAGGGCGCTACGAGCAGTACTTC.

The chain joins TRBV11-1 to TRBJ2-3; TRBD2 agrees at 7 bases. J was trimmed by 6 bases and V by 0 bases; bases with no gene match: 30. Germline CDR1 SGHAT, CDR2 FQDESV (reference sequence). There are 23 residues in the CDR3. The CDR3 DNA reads TGTGCCAGCAGCTTAGCGCGTATGTTGGGTTCATCTCTACTAGCGCCTATTGGGGATACGCAGTATTTT. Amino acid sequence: CASSLARMLGSSLLAPIGDTQYF.

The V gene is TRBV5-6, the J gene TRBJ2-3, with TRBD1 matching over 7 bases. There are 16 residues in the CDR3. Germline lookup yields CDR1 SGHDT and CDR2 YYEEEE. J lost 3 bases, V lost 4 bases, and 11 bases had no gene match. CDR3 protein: CASSAPPGQRTDTQYF. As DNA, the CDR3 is TGTGCCAGCAGCGCCCCACCGGGACAGAGAACAGATACGCAGTATTTT.

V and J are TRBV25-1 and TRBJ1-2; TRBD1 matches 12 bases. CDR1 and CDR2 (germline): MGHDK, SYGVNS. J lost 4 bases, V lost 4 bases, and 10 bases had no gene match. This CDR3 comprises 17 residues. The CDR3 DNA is TGTGCCAGCAGTGCGTCGCCCGGGACAGGGGGCGCCTATGGCTACACCTTC. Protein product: CASSASPGTGGAYGYTF.

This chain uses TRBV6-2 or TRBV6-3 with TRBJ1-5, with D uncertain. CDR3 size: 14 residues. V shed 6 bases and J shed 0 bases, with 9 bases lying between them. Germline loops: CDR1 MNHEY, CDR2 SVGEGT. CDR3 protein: CASRRNLSNQPQHF. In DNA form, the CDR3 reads TGTGCCAGCAGGCGGAACCTTAGCAATCAGCCCCAGCATTTT.

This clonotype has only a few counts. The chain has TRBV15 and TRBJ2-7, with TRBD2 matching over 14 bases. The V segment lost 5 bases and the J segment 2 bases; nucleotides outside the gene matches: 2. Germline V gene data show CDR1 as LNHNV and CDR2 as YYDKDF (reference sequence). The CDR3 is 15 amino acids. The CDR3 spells CATSRLAGGPYEQYF. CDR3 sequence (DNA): TGTGCCACCAGCCGACTAGCGGGAGGGCCCTACGAGCAGTACTTC. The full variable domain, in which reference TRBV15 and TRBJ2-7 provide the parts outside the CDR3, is DAMVIQNPRYQVTQFGKPVTLSCSQTLNHNVMYWYQQKSSQAPKLLFHYYDKDFNNEADTPDNFQSRRPNTSFCFLDIRSPGLGDTAMYLCATSRLAGGPYEQYFGPGTRLTVT.

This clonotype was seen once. The CDR3 protein is CASSVREGTDTQYF. The CDR3 DNA reads as TGTGCCAGCAGTGTCAGGGAAGGCACAGATACGCAGTATTTT. This chain links TRBV6-1 with TRBJ2-3; tentative D call: TRBD1 (5 bases). Per germline, CDR1 MNHNS and CDR2 SASEGT. The CDR3 contains 14 residues. The germline V and J ends were trimmed by 4 bases and 1 base, with 9 bases remaining between them.

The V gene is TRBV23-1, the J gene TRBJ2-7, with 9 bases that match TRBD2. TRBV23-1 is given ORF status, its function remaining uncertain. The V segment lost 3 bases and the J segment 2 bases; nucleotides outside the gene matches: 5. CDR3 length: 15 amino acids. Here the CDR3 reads CASSQGAGGAYEQYF. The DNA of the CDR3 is TGCGCCAGCAGTCAGGGGGCGGGAGGGGCCTACGAGCAGTACTTC.